This TCR beta chain was documented in a study of PD-1 blockade in classical Hodgkin lymphoma. TCRdb's copy holds only in-frame clones and misses some; the assay was immunoSEQ multiplex PCR. The sample lists roughly 15,000 clones, approximately 90% occurring once. In the case of this clone: The target antigen is unknown.

Findings and caveats of the study: The authors have not defined what causes the repertoire differences, possibly disease activity or prior therapy. Reported baseline diversity: healthy donors highest, relapsed/refractory patients lowest.

The CDR3 totals 14 residues. With V trimmed by 5 bases and J by 3 bases, 2 bases remained unmatched. From germline, CDR1 is SGHNT and CDR2 YYREEE (reference sequence). Time point reported: newly diagnosed, previously untreated cHL patient sample. Magnetic depletion of unwanted cells isolated CD4+ T cells from thawed PBMCs. The study compared against PBMCs from newly diagnosed, untreated classical Hodgkin lymphoma. J is TRBJ1-6 and V is TRBV5-4; the match to TRBD1 covers 7 bases. The source material was CD4+ T cells from blood. The sequence came from a human donor with classical Hodgkin lymphoma. The CDR3 protein is CASSRDSYNSPLHF. CDR3 DNA: TGTGCCAGCAGTCGGGACAGCTATAATTCACCCCTCCACTTT.